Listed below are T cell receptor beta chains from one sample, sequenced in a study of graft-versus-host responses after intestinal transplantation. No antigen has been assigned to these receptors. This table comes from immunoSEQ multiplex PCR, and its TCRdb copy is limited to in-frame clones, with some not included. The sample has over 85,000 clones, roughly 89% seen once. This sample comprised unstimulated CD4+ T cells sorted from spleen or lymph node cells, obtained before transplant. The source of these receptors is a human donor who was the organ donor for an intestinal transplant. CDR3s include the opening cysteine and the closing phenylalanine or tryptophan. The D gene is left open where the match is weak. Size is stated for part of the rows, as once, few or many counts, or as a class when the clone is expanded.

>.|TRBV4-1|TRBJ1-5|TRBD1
TGCGCCAGCAGCCGGACAGGGAGGGATCAGCCCCAGCATTTT
CASSRTGRDQPQHF
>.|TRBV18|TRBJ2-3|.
TGTGCCAGCTCACCACCGGGCAGGGAGGAAGCAGATACGCAGTATTTT
CASSPPGREEADTQYF
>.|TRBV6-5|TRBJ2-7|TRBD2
TGTGCCAGCAGCTCCAGGTCGGGGGGGGGACAGTACTTC
CASSSRSGGGQYF
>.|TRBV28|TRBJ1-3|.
TGTGCCAGCAAAGCCCCCCCGGGGGGGGCTGGAAACACCATATATTTT
CASKAPPGGAGNTIYF
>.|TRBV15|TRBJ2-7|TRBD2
TGTGCCACCAGCAGAGCTTGGGGGGGGTCCGAGCAGTACTTC
CATSRAWGGSEQYF
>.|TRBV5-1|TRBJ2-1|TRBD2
TGCGCCAGCAGCGGGGGGGGTGGCCCAAATAACAATGAGCAGTTCTTC
CASSGGGGPNNNEQFF
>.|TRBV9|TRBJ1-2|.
TGTGCCAGCAGCACGCGAAGGGCAGGGTCGGTCGGAGGGTATGGCTACACCTTC
CASSTRRAGSVGGYGYTF
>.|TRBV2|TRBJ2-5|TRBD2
TGTGCCAGCAGTCGCGGACTAGCGGGACTTCAAGAGACCCAGTACTTC
CASSRGLAGLQETQYF
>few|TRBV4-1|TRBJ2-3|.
TGCGCCAGCAGCCAAACCTTGTATGTGGGGGCAACGCAGTATTTT
CASSQTLYVGATQYF
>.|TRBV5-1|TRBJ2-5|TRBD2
TGCGCCAGCAGTAGCGGGGGAGCCCAAGAGACCCAGTACTTC
CASSSGGAQETQYF
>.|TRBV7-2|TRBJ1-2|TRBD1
TGTGCCAGCAGCTTAGTACAGGGGGCGGTTGGCTACACCTTC
CASSLVQGAVGYTF
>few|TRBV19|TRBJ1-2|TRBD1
TGTGCCAGTAGTCCCCCCCAGGGGGTGTTTGGCTACACCTTC
CASSPPQGVFGYTF
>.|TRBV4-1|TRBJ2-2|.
TGCGCCAGCAGCCAAAAAGCAGGTTCCCCTAACACCGGGGAGCTGTTTTTT
CASSQKAGSPNTGELFF
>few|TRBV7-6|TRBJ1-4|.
TGTGCCAGCAGCCCCTTTCAGGGAGGGAATGAAAAACTGTTTTTT
CASSPFQGGNEKLFF
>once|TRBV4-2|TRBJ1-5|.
TGTGCCAGCAGCCAAGGGGGCGACGGCAATCAGCCCCAGCATTTT
CASSQGGDGNQPQHF
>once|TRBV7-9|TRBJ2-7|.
TGTGCCAGCAGCTTCCGGGTAGCCTACGAGCAGTACTTC
CASSFRVAYEQYF
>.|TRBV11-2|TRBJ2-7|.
TGTGCCAGCAGCTTAGAGGACGTCAGGGACACCGTGGGTTGGGAGCAGTACTTC
CASSLEDVRDTVGWEQYF
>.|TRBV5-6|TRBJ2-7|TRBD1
TGTGCCAGCAGCTTCGGACAGGGGCTCTACGAGCAGTACTTC
CASSFGQGLYEQYF
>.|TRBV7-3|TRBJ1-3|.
TGTGCCAGCAGTTCCGGGGAAGGAAACACCATATATTTT
CASSSGEGNTIYF
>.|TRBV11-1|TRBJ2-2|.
TGTGCCAGCAGCTTAGACGGCACCGGGGAGCTGTTTTTT
CASSLDGTGELFF
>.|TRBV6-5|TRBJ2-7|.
TGTGCCAGCAAACTAGGAGACCTCACTGCCTACGAGCAGTACTTC
CASKLGDLTAYEQYF
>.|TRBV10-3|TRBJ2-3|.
TGTGCCATCGCAGGGAGCACAGATACGCAGTATTTT
CAIAGSTDTQYF
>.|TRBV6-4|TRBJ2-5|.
TGTGCCAGCAACGAACGCCGAATCGGGACAAAAGAGACCCAGTACTTC
CASNERRIGTKETQYF
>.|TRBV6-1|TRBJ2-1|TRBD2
TGTGCCAGCAGTGAAACTAGCGGGAGATACAATGAGCAGTTCTTC
CASSETSGRYNEQFF
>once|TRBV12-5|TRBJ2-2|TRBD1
TGTGCTAGTGGTTTGGTAGTCGACAGGGGGCACACCGGGGAGCTGTTTTTT
CASGLVVDRGHTGELFF
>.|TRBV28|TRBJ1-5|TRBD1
TGTGCCAGCAGTTACCAGTACAGGGGATTTAATCAGCCCCAGCATTTT
CASSYQYRGFNQPQHF